One and the same sample provided the 18 T cell receptor beta chains below, sequenced in a study of T cells in Graves' hyperthyroidism and ophthalmopathy. Amplification of TCR beta CDR3 regions used RNA as the template. Researchers ran a first-round RT-PCR on the TCR CDR3 using the HTBI primer set. TCRdb reprocessed the multiplex PCR reads via MiXCR and lists one record per CDR3 protein. This repertoire shows roughly 650,000 distinct CDR3 sequences, more than 15% found once; its top ten account for around 3.3%. The specimen sequenced was blood. The origin of the receptors is a woman aged 40 to 50 with Graves' ophthalmopathy.

The gene calls are TRBV6-1 and TRBJ1-2; 7 bases line up with TRBD1. Germline-derived CDR1 and CDR2 are MNHNS and SASEGT. After removal of 6 bases from V and 4 bases from J, the junction contained 11 bases not matched to a gene. CDR3 length equals 15 residues. This chain's CDR3 is CASRTRPGQIYGYTF. In DNA, the CDR3 is TGTGCCAGCAGGACCAGACCGGGACAGATCTATGGCTACACCTTC.

V gene TRBV10-3 combines with J gene TRBJ2-5, with D perhaps given as TRBD1 or TRBD2 (5 bases each). This CDR3 comprises 13 residues. Germline V CDR1 and CDR2: ENHRY, SYGVKD. Trimming stripped 10 bases from V and 1 base from J, with 13 bases between. The CDR3, as DNA: TGTGCCACCGCCCGGGACCCCCAAGAGACCCAGTACTTC. Translated: CATARDPQETQYF.

This chain links TRBV6-1 with TRBJ2-5; D gene uncertain. The CDR3 totals 14 residues. Per the germline V gene, CDR1 is MNHNS and CDR2 is SASEGT. The ends were cut back, 8 bases at V and 1 base at J, with 14 bases in the middle. Here the CDR3 reads CASSTLQFQETQYF. The CDR3 DNA follows: TGTGCCAGCTCGACTCTGCAGTTCCAAGAGACCCAGTACTTC.

This clonotype was counted ten times or more. The rearrangement uses TRBV5-1 and TRBJ2-7, with D perhaps matching TRBD2 (6 bases). Germline CDR1 is SGHRS and CDR2 is YFSETQ. The CDR3 covers 13 residues. Trimming shortened V by 0 bases and J by 6 bases, and 10 bases separated the two germline ends. The CDR3 coding sequence is TGCGCCAGCAGCTTGGGGGAGGTGAGCGAGCAGTACTTC. This gives the protein CASSLGEVSEQYF.

This clonotype was seen only a few times. This sequence joins TRBV4-1 and TRBJ1-4; TRBD1 aligns across 7 bases. V gave up 3 bases and J gave up 6 bases; unmatched junction bases: 13. This CDR3 spans 17 amino acids. Looked up from germline, CDR1 is MGHRA and CDR2 is YSYEKL. The CDR3 DNA reads TGCGCCAGCAGCCAGGGAAAGGGGGCCGTGATGGATGAAAAACTGTTTTTT. It codes for CASSQGKGAVMDEKLFF.

This clonotype has a count of ten or more. The chain recombines TRBV27 with TRBJ2-7; TRBD1 might be the D (6 bases). Per germline, CDR1 MNHEY and CDR2 SMNVEV (reference sequence). This CDR3 contains 14 residues. The V gene lost 5 bases and the J gene lost 4 bases, with 15 bases spanning the gap. The CDR3 protein is CASSPRAGTYEQYF. In nucleotides, the CDR3 is TGTGCCAGCAGTCCTAGGGCAGGGACATACGAGCAGTACTTC.

This rearrangement joins TRBV6-1 to TRBJ2-3; 8 bases line up with TRBD1. Trimming removed 5 bases from V and 3 bases from J; junction bases left unmatched: 7. The CDR3 is made up of 15 amino acids. Germline V gene lookup returns CDR1 MNHNS and CDR2 SASEGT. Written as DNA, the CDR3 is TGTGCCAGCAGTTCGCAGGGGGCCGGGACAGATACGCAGTATTTT. It is translated as CASSSQGAGTDTQYF.

This clonotype was recorded only once. Written as DNA, the CDR3 is TGTGCCACCAGCAGAGATAGGTGGGAGACCCAGTACTTC. Protein: CATSRDRWETQYF. This chain joins TRBV15 and TRBJ2-5; D is uncertain. Trimming cost V 0 bases and J 5 bases, with 7 bases left between them. Germline lookup yields CDR1 LNHNV and CDR2 YYDKDF (reference sequence). This CDR3 region has 13 residues.

This clonotype was seen a few times. This sequence joins TRBV7-6 and TRBJ2-7, with 7 nucleotides matching TRBD2. The CDR3 runs 13 residues. V trimming: 4 bases; J trimming: 6 bases; junction bases outside the gene matches: 6. CDR1 and CDR2 from the germline V gene are SGHVS and FNYEAQ. The CDR3 DNA reads as TGTGCCAGCAGCTCCAACGGGGGGACCGAGCAGTACTTC. This gives the protein CASSSNGGTEQYF.

The rearrangement uses TRBV6-1 and TRBJ2-3, with 9 bases aligning to TRBD1. In germline, CDR1 is MNHNS, CDR2 SASEGT. The CDR3 runs to 18 residues. After removal of 3 bases from V and 2 bases from J, the junction contained 12 bases not matched to a gene. CDR3 DNA: TGTGCCAGCAGTGATATGGGACCTCGGGACAGGGACACAGATACGCAGTATTTT. It translates to CASSDMGPRDRDTDTQYF.

As for this clonotype: A read error is possible here, since a much larger clone lies one base away. The chain combines TRBV3-1 with TRBJ1-2, with TRBD1 matching 9 bases. CDR1 and CDR2 (germline): LGHDT, YNNKEL (reference sequence). This CDR3 spans 14 amino acids. The CDR3 DNA reads as TGTGCCGGCAGCTTCGGACAGGGGATGATCGGCTACACCTTC. Encoded protein: CAGSFGQGMIGYTF.

This clonotype was detected many times. The rearrangement uses TRBV28 and TRBJ1-1; D possibly corresponds to TRBD1 (6 bases). CDR1 MDHEN and CDR2 SYDVKM come from the germline V gene. The CDR3 is 14 residues long. V lost 5 bases, J lost 7 bases, and 17 bases lay in between. CDR3 DNA: TGTGCCAGCAGTCCGCAGGGGTTCCGAGGTGAAGCTTTCTTT. Translated, it gives CASSPQGFRGEAFF.

Ten or more counts support this clonotype. The chain uses TRBV3-1 and TRBJ2-1; 7 positions agree with TRBD2. The CDR3 loop spans 14 amino acids. V dropped 4 bases and J dropped 2; count of bases not matched to a gene: 2. Germline CDR1 reads LGHDT; CDR2 reads YNNKEL (reference sequence). CDR3 bases: TGTGCCAGCAGCCCCGGACTAGCCTACAATGAGCAGTTCTTC. Its protein is CASSPGLAYNEQFF.

This clonotype was seen only a few times. The chain combines TRBV19 with TRBJ1-5, with D perhaps matching TRBD1 (5 bases). This CDR3 has 15 amino acids. V was shortened by 10 bases and J by 0 bases, with 16 bases between the two germline ends. Per germline, CDR1 LNHDA and CDR2 SQIVND (reference sequence). In DNA, the CDR3 is TGTGCCACTACCCAGGGAAGCTATAGCAATCAGCCCCAGCATTTT. This gives the protein CATTQGSYSNQPQHF.

This clonotype has at least ten counts. CDR3 sequence reads: CASSLAKATPYTGELFF. In nucleotides, the CDR3 is TGCGCCAGCAGCTTGGCCAAGGCCACTCCTTACACCGGGGAGCTGTTTTTT. The chain employs TRBV5-1 and TRBJ2-2; unclear D gene. This CDR3 spans 17 amino acids. Trimming cost V 0 bases and J 3 bases, with 15 bases left between them. Germline assignment: CDR1 SGHRS and CDR2 YFSETQ.

This clonotype has a single count. The V and J genes are TRBV20-1 and TRBJ2-7; 7 bases fit TRBD1. After removal of 4 bases from V and 2 bases from J, the junction contained 5 bases not matched to a gene. The CDR3 is 13 amino acids. CDR1 DFQATT and CDR2 SNEGSKA come from the germline V gene (reference sequence). The CDR3 here is CSAKTGTTYEQYF. The CDR3 DNA is TGCAGTGCTAAGACAGGGACAACCTACGAGCAGTACTTC.

In this sample, this clonotype turned up a few times. The chain's CDR3 is CASSSSGTQGNEKLFF. The CDR3 nucleotides read TGTGCCAGCTCAAGTTCCGGGACTCAGGGCAACGAAAAACTGTTTTTT. The chain joins TRBV18 to TRBJ1-4; D perhaps matches TRBD1 (5 bases). Germline V gene sequence: CDR1 KGHSH, CDR2 LQKENI. V lost 5 bases, J lost 8 bases, and 21 bases lay in between. This CDR3 spans 16 amino acids.

The chain employs TRBV6-1 and TRBJ2-1; D gene uncertain. The CDR3 loop spans 12 amino acids. Germline V lookup: CDR1 MNHNS, CDR2 SASEGT. Trimming took 5 bases from V and 7 from J, leaving 9 bases between them. CDR3 loop: CASSKGINEQFF. In nucleotides, the CDR3 is TGTGCCAGCAGTAAAGGTATTAATGAGCAGTTCTTC.